A single sample is the source of the 9 T cell receptor beta chains below, sequenced in a study of cytomegalovirus exposure and HLA in healthy donors. 13 Jbeta primers and 60 Vbeta primers were used for the PCR. Some clones are missing from TCRdb's copy, which holds only in-frame ones; the method was immunoSEQ multiplex PCR. The table lists about 130,000 clones, 74% of them singletons, with under 6.5% in the top ten. The specimen was PBMCs. Receptor source: a woman aged 50 to 60 in good health and CMV-seropositive.

The chain is built from TRBV27 and TRBJ1-5; the D is unclear. The CDR3 spans 17 residues. The germline V gene encodes CDR1 MNHEY and CDR2 SMNVEV (reference sequence). Deletions cut 6 bases from V and 0 bases from J, with 18 bases between. Here the CDR3 reads CASRPLGGGYSNQPQHF. CDR3 coding DNA: TGTGCCAGCAGACCGTTAGGAGGCGGTTATAGCAATCAGCCCCAGCATTTT.

The chain couples TRBV7-6 to TRBJ2-3; 9 nucleotides agree with TRBD2. The V gene's germline CDR1 is SGHVS and CDR2 FNYEAQ. The CDR3 loop spans 16 amino acids. The V gene end was trimmed by 1 base and the J gene end by 3 bases; junction bases not matched to a gene: 5. The CDR3 DNA sequence: TGTGCCAGCAGCTTAGGTTGGGCGGGGGGGACAGATACGCAGTATTTT. Protein sequence: CASSLGWAGGTDTQYF.

V is TRBV19 and J is TRBJ2-7, with 8 bases fitting TRBD1. The CDR3 length is 14 residues. From germline, CDR1 is LNHDA and CDR2 SQIVND (reference sequence). Trimming took 4 bases from V and 2 from J; bases not matched to a gene: 4. In DNA form, the CDR3 reads TGTGCCAGTAGTAGCAGACAGGGGCCCTACGAGCAGTACTTC. This sequence encodes CASSSRQGPYEQYF.

The gene calls are TRBV29-1 and TRBJ1-1, with a tentative D call TRBD1 (5 bases). CDR1 SQVTM and CDR2 ANQGSEA come from the germline V gene. The CDR3 length is 13 residues. V lost 7 bases to trimming and J lost 4 bases, with 16 bases between them. CDR3 sequence reads: CSAWGDTTTEAFF. DNA of the CDR3: TGCAGCGCCTGGGGCGACACGACCACTGAAGCTTTCTTT.

This clone has a handful of counts. The J gene is TRBJ2-7, the V gene TRBV6-5; no firm D call. Germline CDR1 and CDR2: MNHEY and SVGAGI. This CDR3 is 11 amino acids long. V was trimmed by 5 bases and J by 3 bases, leaving 5 bases between them. CDR3 residues: CASSDNYEQYF. The CDR3 nucleotides are TGTGCCAGCAGTGACAACTACGAGCAGTACTTC.

The rearrangement links TRBV10-3 to TRBJ2-7; TRBD1 aligns across 10 bases. The germline gives CDR1 ENHRY, CDR2 SYGVKD. V was clipped by 6 bases and J by 7 bases; unmatched bases: 6. The CDR3 runs 13 residues. The DNA for the CDR3 is TGTGCCATCAGCGGGACAGGGGACGAAGAGCAGTACTTC. This gives the protein CAISGTGDEEQYF.

The chain combines TRBV25-1 with TRBJ1-1, with D perhaps TRBD1 (6 bases). CDR3 size: 15 residues. Germline V gene lookup returns CDR1 MGHDK and CDR2 SYGVNS. With 4 bases removed from V and 3 bases from J, the gap between germline ends came to 15 bases. The CDR3 bases are TGTGCCAGCAGTGCCGCCAGGGGAAGTGACACTGAAGCTTTCTTT. Protein: CASSAARGSDTEAFF.

The rearrangement joins TRBV2 to TRBJ1-6, with 7 bases fitting TRBD1. The germline gives CDR1 SNHLY, CDR2 FYNNEI. The CDR3 has 12 residues. The trim removed 4 bases at V and 13 bases at J, leaving 4 bases unmatched. CDR3 sequence reads: CASSGTGAPLHF. CDR3 sequence (DNA): TGTGCCAGCAGTGGCACAGGGGCTCCCCTCCACTTT.

The chain employs TRBV6-1 and TRBJ2-5; perhaps TRBD2 as D (7 bases). Trimming cost V 3 bases and J 4 bases, with 12 bases left between them. CDR3 length equals 14 residues. Germline V gene lookup returns CDR1 MNHNS and CDR2 SASEGT. The CDR3 protein is CASSEGGAGETQYF. The CDR3 DNA is TGTGCCAGCAGTGAGGGGGGGGCCGGAGAGACCCAGTACTTC.